What follows are 18 T cell receptor beta chains derived from one specimen sequenced in a study of beta chain features in type 1 diabetes. General study results and limits: Shortening that was moderate but significant affected the TCRB CDR3s of Type 1 diabetes patients in all four CD4+ subsets.

Isolated RNA was reverse transcribed in full, so expressed TCRB transcripts were sequenced. Produced via immunoSEQ multiplex PCR; TCRdb's table is partial and in-frame only. The repertoire includes some 700,000 clones, roughly 13% of them detected once, and approximately 0.02% sits in the top ten. The antigens of these receptors remain unknown. Material for sequencing was naive CD4+ T cells from blood. Source of these receptors: a man younger than 35 with type 1 diabetes.

This clone was counted between two and nine times. The CDR3 DNA reads as TGTGCCATCAGTCAACACGAGGGCAGAGACACTGAAGCTTTCTTT. Translated: CAISQHEGRDTEAFF. V usage is TRBV10-3 and J usage is TRBJ1-1; no reliable D call. CDR1 and CDR2 (germline): ENHRY, SYGVKD. Trimming cost V 5 bases and J 3 bases, with 16 bases left between them. The CDR3 loop spans 15 amino acids.

The V gene is TRBV18, the J gene TRBJ1-2; D uncertain. V was shortened by 3 bases and J by 2 bases, with 10 bases between the two germline ends. Germline values: CDR1 KGHSH, CDR2 LQKENI. This CDR3 spans 14 amino acids. CDR3 loop: CASSPGRENYGYTF. CDR3 DNA: TGTGCCAGCTCACCCGGGAGAGAAAACTATGGCTACACCTTC.

This chain links TRBV7-6 with TRBJ2-6; D may match TRBD1 or TRBD2 (7 bases each). The V gene lost 6 bases and the J gene lost 4 bases, with 16 bases spanning the gap. The CDR3 has 16 amino acids. Germline V gene data show CDR1 as SGHVS and CDR2 as FNYEAQ. The CDR3 region is CASRRDSGTGANVLTF. CDR3 coding DNA: TGTGCCAGCAGACGGGACAGCGGGACCGGGGCCAACGTCCTGACTTTC.

Here the CDR3 reads CASSLDTGHEQFF. Here the CDR3 DNA reads TGTGCCAGCAGCTTGGATACGGGCCATGAGCAGTTCTTC. The genes are TRBV5-4 and TRBJ2-1, with D hard to call. CDR3 length equals 13 residues. The germline V gene has CDR1 SGHNT and CDR2 YYREEE (reference sequence). The V end lost 0 bases, the J end lost 8 bases, and 9 bases lay between the germline ends.

This clone turned up a few times. CDR3 amino acids: CASSIDKQEQYF. The CDR3, as DNA: TGTGCCAGTAGTATAGATAAGCAAGAGCAGTACTTC. V is TRBV19 and J is TRBJ2-7; the D is unclear. CDR3 length: 12 residues. Per the germline V gene, CDR1 is LNHDA and CDR2 is SQIVND (reference sequence). V was shortened by 0 bases and J by 7 bases, with 7 bases between the two germline ends.

This rearrangement joins TRBV2 to TRBJ2-1, with a tentative D call TRBD1 (5 bases). V lost 4 bases, J lost 6 bases, and 16 bases lay in between. The CDR3 loop spans 15 amino acids. Germline CDR1 reads SNHLY; CDR2 reads FYNNEI. Written as DNA, the CDR3 is TGTGCCAGCAGTGTAGCAGGGCCCCCCCGCAATGAGCAGTTCTTC. Amino acids: CASSVAGPPRNEQFF.

The chain joins TRBV6-6 to TRBJ1-4, with no clear D. Germline-derived CDR1 and CDR2 are MNHNY and SVGAGI (reference sequence). CDR3 length: 15 amino acids. Trimming left V 5 bases short and J 7 bases short, with 17 bases between. The CDR3 protein is CASSPSGFVTEKLFF. CDR3 sequence (DNA): TGTGCCAGCAGTCCATCGGGATTTGTAACTGAAAAACTGTTTTTT.

The J gene is TRBJ2-7, the V gene TRBV10-3; 9 bases align to TRBD2. The CDR3 runs to 15 residues. The ends lost 6 bases at V and 2 bases at J; junction bases unmatched: 8. Germline CDR1 reads ENHRY; CDR2 reads SYGVKD. CDR3 sequence reads: CAISPRAGGTYEQYF. The CDR3 nucleotides are TGTGCCATCAGCCCCCGAGCGGGGGGCACCTACGAGCAGTACTTC.

This clone was recorded a few times. The chain couples TRBV28 to TRBJ1-5, with D perhaps TRBD1 (6 bases). This CDR3 contains 15 residues. Germline CDR1 MDHEN, CDR2 SYDVKM. Trimming removed 7 bases at V and 1 base at J, with 14 bases between. The CDR3 protein is CASNVPGHSNQPQHF. The DNA of the CDR3 is TGTGCCAGCAACGTGCCGGGACACAGCAATCAGCCCCAGCATTTT.

There are a few counts of this clone. The V gene is TRBV30, the J gene TRBJ1-1; a possible D gene is TRBD1 (5 bases). This CDR3 has 16 amino acids. Germline V gene lookup returns CDR1 GTSNPN and CDR2 SVGIG (reference sequence). The ends were cut back, 1 base at V and 1 base at J, with 16 bases in the middle. CDR3 bases: TGTGCCTGGAGTGCCGGGGCGACAGTCGGGAACACTGAAGCTTTCTTT. This translates into CAWSAGATVGNTEAFF.

The V gene is TRBV28, the J gene TRBJ2-2; the D is unclear. Per germline, CDR1 MDHEN and CDR2 SYDVKM. The V end lost 8 bases, the J end lost 5 bases, and 9 bases lay between the germline ends. CDR3 length: 12 amino acids. In DNA form, the CDR3 reads TGTGCCAGCCTCGGTACAACCGGGGAGCTGTTTTTT. It yields the protein CASLGTTGELFF. The entire variable domain, with the rest obtained from reference TRBV28 and TRBJ2-2, is as follows: DVKVTQSSRYLVKRTGEKVFLECVQDMDHENMFWYRQDPGLGLRLIYFSYDVKMKEKGDIPEGYSVSREKKERFSLILESASTNQTSMYLCASLGTTGELFFGEGSRLTVL.

Only a few counts were recorded for this clone. The rearrangement joins TRBV19 to TRBJ2-3, with D tentatively TRBD2 (7 bases). The ends were cut back, 3 bases at V and 4 bases at J, with 14 bases in the middle. This CDR3 has 15 amino acids. The germline V gene encodes CDR1 LNHDA and CDR2 SQIVND (reference sequence). The chain's CDR3 is CASSMGGAVADTQYF. The CDR3 region has the DNA TGTGCCAGTAGTATGGGGGGGGCCGTGGCAGATACGCAGTATTTT.

Written as DNA, the CDR3 is TGTGCCAGTCAGTACCTCAATCAGCCCCAGCATTTT. As protein: CASQYLNQPQHF. V is TRBV19 and J is TRBJ1-5; D is unclear. The germline CDR1 and CDR2 sequences are LNHDA and SQIVND (reference sequence). CDR3 size: 12 residues. V was shortened by 8 bases and J by 3 bases, with 8 bases between the two germline ends.

The rearrangement joins TRBV7-9 to TRBJ2-5; no clear D. Germline lookup yields CDR1 SEHNR and CDR2 FQNEAQ (reference sequence). Trimming cost V 5 bases and J 1 base, with 11 bases left between them. The length of the CDR3 is 14 residues. This chain's CDR3 is CASSHLQTQETQYF. The CDR3 bases are TGTGCCAGCAGCCACTTACAGACCCAAGAGACCCAGTACTTC.

As for this clone: At the DNA level, this CDR3 is encoded by other sequences in the same sample as well. The chain links TRBV5-1 to TRBJ2-1, with D possibly being TRBD1 (5 bases). This CDR3 is 14 amino acids long. Germline V lookup: CDR1 SGHRS, CDR2 YFSETQ. Deletions cut 0 bases from V and 3 bases from J, with 7 bases between. CDR3 amino acids: CASSLGRVYNEQFF. The CDR3 nucleotides are TGCGCCAGCAGCTTGGGCAGGGTCTACAATGAGCAGTTCTTC.

This clone was counted a few times. The V gene is TRBV14, the J gene TRBJ1-6; 7 nucleotides agree with TRBD1. The CDR3 is 14 residues long. The V and J ends lost 4 bases and 7 bases, in that order; junction bases with no gene match: 4. CDR1 SGHDN and CDR2 FVKESK come from the germline V gene. The CDR3 region is CASSPYRGNSPLHF. CDR3 DNA: TGTGCCAGCAGCCCCTACAGGGGCAATTCACCCCTCCACTTT.

The CDR3 DNA is TGTGCCAGCAGGGGCAGGGAATACGAGCAGTACTTC. Encoded protein: CASRGREYEQYF. V and J are TRBV6-1 and TRBJ2-7; a possible D gene is TRBD1 (5 bases). V dropped 6 bases and J dropped 4 bases, with 10 bases sitting between them. CDR1 and CDR2 from the germline V gene are MNHNS and SASEGT. CDR3 length: 12 amino acids.

This clone has more than one count but fewer than ten. Here the CDR3 DNA reads TGTGCCAGCAGACCCGGGACACTCATAGGGGAGCAGTACTTC. It is translated as CASRPGTLIGEQYF. This chain joins TRBV7-9 and TRBJ2-7; a weak D match, TRBD1 (6 bases). This CDR3 region has 14 residues. V lost 6 bases and J 7 bases, leaving 19 bases between the germline ends. Germline values: CDR1 SEHNR, CDR2 FQNEAQ (reference sequence).